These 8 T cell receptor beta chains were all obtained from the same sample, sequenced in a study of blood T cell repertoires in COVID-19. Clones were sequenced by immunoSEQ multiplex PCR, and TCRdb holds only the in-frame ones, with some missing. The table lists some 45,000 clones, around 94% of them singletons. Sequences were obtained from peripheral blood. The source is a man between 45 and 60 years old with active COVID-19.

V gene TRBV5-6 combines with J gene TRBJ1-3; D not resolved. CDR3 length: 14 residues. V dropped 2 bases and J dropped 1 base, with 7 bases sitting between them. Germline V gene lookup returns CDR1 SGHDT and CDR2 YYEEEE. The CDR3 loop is CASSFGKSGNTIYF. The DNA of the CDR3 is TGTGCCAGCAGCTTCGGTAAATCTGGAAACACCATATATTTT.

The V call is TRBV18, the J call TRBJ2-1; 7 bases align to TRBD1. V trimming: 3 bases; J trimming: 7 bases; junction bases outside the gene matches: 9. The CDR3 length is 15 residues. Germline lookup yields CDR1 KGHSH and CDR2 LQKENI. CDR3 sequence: CASSPNRQGGNEQFF. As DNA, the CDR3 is TGTGCCAGCTCACCTAACCGACAGGGCGGTAATGAGCAGTTCTTC.

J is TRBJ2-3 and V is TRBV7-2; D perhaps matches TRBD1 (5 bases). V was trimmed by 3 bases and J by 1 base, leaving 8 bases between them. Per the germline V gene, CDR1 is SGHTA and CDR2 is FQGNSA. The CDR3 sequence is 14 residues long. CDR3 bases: TGTGCCAGCAGCTTCGCCAGGGGCACAGATACGCAGTATTTT. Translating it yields CASSFARGTDTQYF.

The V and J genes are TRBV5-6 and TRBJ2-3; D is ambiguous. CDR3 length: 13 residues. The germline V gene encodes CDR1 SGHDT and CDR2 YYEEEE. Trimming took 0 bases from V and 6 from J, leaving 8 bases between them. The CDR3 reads CASSLAIRDTQYF. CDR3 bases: TGTGCCAGCAGCTTGGCGATCAGGGATACGCAGTATTTT.

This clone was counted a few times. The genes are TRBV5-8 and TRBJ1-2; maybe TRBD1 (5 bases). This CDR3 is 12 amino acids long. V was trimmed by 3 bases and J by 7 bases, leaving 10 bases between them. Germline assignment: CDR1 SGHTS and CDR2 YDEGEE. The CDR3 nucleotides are TGTGCCAGCAGCTCGCGCAGGGTTGGCTACACCTTC. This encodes CASSSRRVGYTF. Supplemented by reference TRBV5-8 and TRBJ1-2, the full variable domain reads EAGVTQSPTHLIKTRGQQATLRCSPISGHTSVYWYQQALGLGLQFLLWYDEGEERNRGNFPPRFSGRQFPNYSSELNVNALELEDSALYLCASSSRRVGYTFGSGTRLTVV.

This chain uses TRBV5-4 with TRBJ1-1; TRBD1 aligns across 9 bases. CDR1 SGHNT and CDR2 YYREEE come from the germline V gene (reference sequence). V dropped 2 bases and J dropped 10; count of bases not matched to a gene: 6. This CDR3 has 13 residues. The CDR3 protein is CASSLGQGSRAFF. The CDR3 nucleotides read TGTGCCAGCAGCTTAGGACAGGGGAGTAGAGCTTTCTTT.

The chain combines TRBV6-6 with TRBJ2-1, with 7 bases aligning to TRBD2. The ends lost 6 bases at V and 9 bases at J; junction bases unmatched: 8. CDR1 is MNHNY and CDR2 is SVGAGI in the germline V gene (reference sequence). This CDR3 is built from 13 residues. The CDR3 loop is CASSPTSNGEQFF. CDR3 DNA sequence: TGTGCCAGCAGCCCGACTAGCAACGGTGAGCAGTTCTTC.

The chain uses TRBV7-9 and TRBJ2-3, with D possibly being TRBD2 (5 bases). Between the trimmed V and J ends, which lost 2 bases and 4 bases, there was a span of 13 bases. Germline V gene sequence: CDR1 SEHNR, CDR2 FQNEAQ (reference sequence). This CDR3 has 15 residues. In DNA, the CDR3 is TGTGCCAGCAGCTTAAGCGGACTTGGATCAGATACGCAGTATTTT. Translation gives CASSLSGLGSDTQYF.